This T cell receptor (beta chain) was identified during a study of CXCR3-negative and CXCR3-positive naive CD8 T cells. The method, 5' RACE with UMI labels, was used to prepare the TRB cDNA libraries. TCRdb re-analyzed the 5' RACE reads; it lists each CDR3 protein once, without DNA. The table lists roughly 50,000 distinct CDR3 sequences. The CDR3 is 14 residues long. Germline assignment: CDR1 SGHRS and CDR2 YFSETQ. This chain joins TRBV5-1 and TRBJ2-1; TCRdb picks TRBD1, but there is no DNA to check that call. The clonotype comes from a human donor in good health. Some clones in this sample may be carry-over from other donors' samples. Source material: memory CD8+ T cells from blood. CDR3 sequence: CASSVGDSYNEQFF.